This is a list of T cell receptor beta chains from one sample in a study of blood T cell repertoires in COVID-19. TCRdb keeps only in-frame clones here, not all; method: immunoSEQ multiplex PCR. The repertoire includes some 95,000 clones, around 81% of them detected once, and approximately 8.2% sits in the top ten. Sequencing input: peripheral blood. These receptors were collected from a man aged 50 to 59 who had recovered from COVID-19. The CDR3 runs from the conserved cysteine through the conserved F or W. A D gene is named only where the DNA matches it firmly. Clone size is not always given. Where it is, it says once, few, many or a class for expanded clones.

v_call: TRBV24-1; clone_size: NA; d_call: TRBD1; j_call: TRBJ2-2; cdr3_aa: CATSETGGLTTGELFF; cdr3_nt: TGTGCCACCAGCGAGACAGGGGGATTAACCACCGGGGAGCTGTTTTTT
v_call: TRBV2; clone_size: NA; d_call: NA; j_call: TRBJ2-2; cdr3_aa: CASSGPRDTGELFF; cdr3_nt: TGTGCCAGCAGCGGGCCCAGGGACACCGGGGAGCTGTTTTTT
v_call: TRBV5-6; clone_size: NA; d_call: NA; j_call: TRBJ1-2; cdr3_aa: CASSPTGGQWNGYTF; cdr3_nt: TGTGCCAGCAGCCCGACGGGGGGGCAATGGAATGGCTACACCTTC
v_call: TRBV19; clone_size: NA; d_call: NA; j_call: TRBJ1-5; cdr3_aa: CASSTSGWSQHF; cdr3_nt: TGTGCCAGTAGTACTTCCGGGTGGTCCCAGCATTTT
v_call: TRBV12-3/TRBV12-4; clone_size: many; d_call: TRBD2; j_call: TRBJ2-7; cdr3_aa: CASRAGGGEQYF; cdr3_nt: TGTGCCAGCAGGGCGGGAGGGGGCGAGCAGTACTTC
v_call: TRBV25-1; clone_size: NA; d_call: NA; j_call: TRBJ2-7; cdr3_aa: CASSGFTVQQYF; cdr3_nt: TGTGCCAGCAGTGGATTCACTGTGCAGCAGTACTTC
v_call: TRBV7-3; clone_size: NA; d_call: NA; j_call: TRBJ2-4; cdr3_aa: CASSLRPAGGIQYF; cdr3_nt: TGTGCCAGCAGCTTAAGACCTGCCGGAGGAATTCAGTACTTC
v_call: TRBV15; clone_size: NA; d_call: NA; j_call: TRBJ2-6; cdr3_aa: CATSRAPTGTGANVLTF; cdr3_nt: TGTGCCACCAGCAGAGCCCCGACAGGCACTGGGGCCAACGTCCTGACTTTC
v_call: TRBV5-1; clone_size: NA; d_call: NA; j_call: TRBJ1-3; cdr3_aa: CASSLVSGSGNTIYF; cdr3_nt: TGCGCCAGCAGCTTGGTGTCGGGATCTGGAAACACCATATATTTT
v_call: TRBV7-3; clone_size: few; d_call: NA; j_call: TRBJ2-1; cdr3_aa: CASSNNQGRGEQFF; cdr3_nt: TGTGCCAGCAGCAACAATCAGGGAAGAGGAGAGCAGTTCTTC
v_call: TRBV12-3/TRBV12-4; clone_size: few; d_call: NA; j_call: TRBJ2-7; cdr3_aa: CASSSSEEQYF; cdr3_nt: TGTGCCAGCAGTAGTTCGGAGGAGCAGTACTTC
v_call: TRBV4-1; clone_size: medium-sized; d_call: TRBD2; j_call: TRBJ2-1; cdr3_aa: CASSQQLAGGFNEQFF; cdr3_nt: TGCGCCAGCAGCCAACAACTAGCGGGAGGTTTCAATGAGCAGTTCTTC
v_call: TRBV10-3; clone_size: NA; d_call: NA; j_call: TRBJ1-4; cdr3_aa: CAISDPGSTNEKLFF; cdr3_nt: TGTGCCATCAGTGACCCGGGTTCCACTAATGAAAAACTGTTTTTT
v_call: TRBV10-1; clone_size: NA; d_call: NA; j_call: TRBJ2-1; cdr3_aa: CASSESNRRERNEQFF; cdr3_nt: TGCGCCAGCAGTGAGTCGAACCGGCGGGAACGCAATGAGCAGTTCTTC
v_call: TRBV19; clone_size: NA; d_call: TRBD1; j_call: TRBJ1-4; cdr3_aa: CASSTGGSNEKLFF; cdr3_nt: TGTGCCAGTAGTACAGGGGGTTCTAATGAAAAACTGTTTTTT
v_call: TRBV9; clone_size: NA; d_call: TRBD2; j_call: TRBJ2-7; cdr3_aa: CASTPEASGYEQYF; cdr3_nt: TGTGCCAGCACTCCTGAGGCTAGCGGCTACGAGCAGTACTTC
v_call: TRBV24-1; clone_size: few; d_call: TRBD2; j_call: TRBJ2-3; cdr3_aa: CATSDFYGTRSYF; cdr3_nt: TGTGCCACCAGTGATTTTTATGGGACTAGGTCCTATTTT
v_call: TRBV19; clone_size: NA; d_call: TRBD1; j_call: TRBJ1-5; cdr3_aa: CASSQTGHNQPQHF; cdr3_nt: TGTGCCAGTAGTCAGACAGGGCACAATCAGCCCCAGCATTTT
v_call: TRBV24-1; clone_size: NA; d_call: NA; j_call: TRBJ1-5; cdr3_aa: CATSSRVNQPQHF; cdr3_nt: TGTGCCACCAGTAGCAGGGTGAATCAGCCCCAGCATTTT
v_call: TRBV6-1; clone_size: NA; d_call: TRBD2; j_call: TRBJ2-1; cdr3_aa: CASSSAREVTEQFF; cdr3_nt: TGTGCCAGCAGTTCGGCGCGGGAGGTGACTGAGCAGTTCTTC
v_call: TRBV7-5; clone_size: NA; d_call: NA; j_call: TRBJ1-1; cdr3_aa: CARSPSLNTEAFF; cdr3_nt: TGTGCCAGAAGCCCATCACTTAACACTGAAGCTTTCTTT
v_call: TRBV20-1; clone_size: NA; d_call: NA; j_call: TRBJ2-7; cdr3_aa: CSASGQGSIYEQYF; cdr3_nt: TGCAGTGCTAGTGGGCAGGGAAGTATCTACGAGCAGTACTTC
v_call: TRBV19; clone_size: NA; d_call: NA; j_call: TRBJ2-7; cdr3_aa: CASSMGTGWSNEQYF; cdr3_nt: TGTGCCAGTAGTATGGGTACAGGGTGGAGCAACGAGCAGTACTTC
v_call: TRBV6-6; clone_size: once; d_call: TRBD2; j_call: TRBJ2-6; cdr3_aa: CATTGGSGANVLTF; cdr3_nt: TGTGCCACCACGGGAGGCTCTGGGGCCAACGTCCTGACTTTC
v_call: TRBV7-6; clone_size: NA; d_call: TRBD1; j_call: TRBJ1-1; cdr3_aa: CASSLDLEGANTEAFF; cdr3_nt: TGTGCCAGCAGCTTAGATCTGGAGGGGGCGAACACTGAAGCTTTCTTT
v_call: TRBV18; clone_size: NA; d_call: NA; j_call: TRBJ2-7; cdr3_aa: CASSPGLTPYEQYF; cdr3_nt: TGTGCCAGCTCACCCGGACTTACCCCCTACGAGCAGTACTTC
v_call: TRBV2; clone_size: NA; d_call: NA; j_call: TRBJ2-5; cdr3_aa: CASSHGQGTRTQYF; cdr3_nt: TGTGCCAGCAGTCACGGACAGGGGACTAGGACCCAGTACTTC
v_call: TRBV28; clone_size: NA; d_call: TRBD1; j_call: TRBJ1-2; cdr3_aa: CASSFRWDSNYGYTF; cdr3_nt: TGTGCCAGCAGTTTCCGTTGGGACAGTAACTATGGCTACACCTTC
v_call: TRBV3-1/TRBV3-2; clone_size: NA; d_call: NA; j_call: TRBJ2-1; cdr3_aa: CASSPGREQFF; cdr3_nt: TGTGCCAGCAGCCCCGGCAGGGAGCAGTTCTTC
v_call: TRBV15; clone_size: NA; d_call: NA; j_call: TRBJ1-6; cdr3_aa: CATSRDLYNSPLHF; cdr3_nt: TGTGCCACCAGCAGAGATCTGTATAATTCACCCCTCCACTTT
v_call: TRBV15; clone_size: NA; d_call: TRBD1; j_call: TRBJ1-1; cdr3_aa: CATSPQQGAMGLHTEAFF; cdr3_nt: TGTGCCACCAGCCCTCAACAGGGGGCCATGGGACTTCACACTGAAGCTTTCTTT
v_call: TRBV7-3; clone_size: once; d_call: TRBD1; j_call: TRBJ1-3; cdr3_aa: CASSQDRGLGNTIYF; cdr3_nt: TGTGCCAGCAGCCAAGACAGGGGGCTAGGAAACACCATATATTTT
v_call: TRBV18; clone_size: few; d_call: TRBD1; j_call: TRBJ2-7; cdr3_aa: CASSPLGQGSSEQYF; cdr3_nt: TGTGCCAGCTCACCACTGGGACAGGGGTCCTCCGAGCAGTACTTC
v_call: TRBV29-1; clone_size: NA; d_call: NA; j_call: TRBJ2-3; cdr3_aa: CSVRSRQGTRRADTQYF; cdr3_nt: TGCAGCGTCCGCTCCAGGCAGGGAACGCGTAGGGCCGATACGCAGTATTTT
v_call: TRBV10-3; clone_size: NA; d_call: NA; j_call: TRBJ2-1; cdr3_aa: CAISESAGSSYNEQFF; cdr3_nt: TGTGCCATCAGTGAGTCGGCGGGTAGCTCCTACAATGAGCAGTTCTTC
v_call: TRBV2; clone_size: NA; d_call: NA; j_call: TRBJ2-2; cdr3_aa: CASGGRGRNTGELFF; cdr3_nt: TGTGCCAGCGGGGGCAGGGGCCGTAACACCGGGGAGCTGTTTTTT
v_call: TRBV3-1/TRBV3-2; clone_size: NA; d_call: TRBD2; j_call: TRBJ2-7; cdr3_aa: CASTPGLADYEQYF; cdr3_nt: TGTGCCAGCACCCCGGGACTAGCGGACTACGAGCAGTACTTC
v_call: TRBV5-1; clone_size: NA; d_call: NA; j_call: TRBJ2-1; cdr3_aa: CASSLDTSQFF; cdr3_nt: TGCGCCAGCAGCTTGGACACTAGTCAATTCTTC
v_call: TRBV27; clone_size: NA; d_call: NA; j_call: TRBJ1-2; cdr3_aa: CASGPGGSSNYGYTF; cdr3_nt: TGTGCCAGCGGACCGGGGGGCAGTTCTAACTATGGCTACACCTTC
v_call: TRBV5-1; clone_size: NA; d_call: NA; j_call: TRBJ2-7; cdr3_aa: CASSLSPGLDEQYF; cdr3_nt: TGCGCCAGCAGCTTGAGTCCAGGGCTCGACGAGCAGTACTTC
v_call: TRBV2; clone_size: NA; d_call: TRBD1; j_call: TRBJ2-7; cdr3_aa: CASSEETGGEGEQYF; cdr3_nt: TGTGCCAGCAGTGAAGAAACAGGGGGCGAGGGCGAGCAGTACTTC
v_call: TRBV11-2; clone_size: NA; d_call: TRBD2; j_call: TRBJ2-4; cdr3_aa: CASSDEAGGGRNIQYF; cdr3_nt: TGTGCCAGCAGCGACGAAGCGGGAGGGGGCAGAAACATTCAGTACTTC
v_call: TRBV28; clone_size: NA; d_call: NA; j_call: TRBJ2-5; cdr3_aa: CASSPPQGWETQYF; cdr3_nt: TGTGCCAGCAGCCCCCCCCAGGGCTGGGAGACCCAGTACTTC
v_call: TRBV5-4; clone_size: NA; d_call: NA; j_call: TRBJ2-1; cdr3_aa: CASSLVAGGYNEQFF; cdr3_nt: TGTGCCAGCAGCTTGGTGGCAGGGGGGTACAATGAGCAGTTCTTC
v_call: TRBV30; clone_size: NA; d_call: TRBD1; j_call: TRBJ1-1; cdr3_aa: CAWSADRGTEAFF; cdr3_nt: TGTGCCTGGAGTGCCGACAGGGGCACTGAAGCTTTCTTT
v_call: TRBV13; clone_size: NA; d_call: NA; j_call: TRBJ1-1; cdr3_aa: CASSLGVQGSTEAFF; cdr3_nt: TGTGCCAGCAGCTTGGGTGTACAGGGCTCCACTGAAGCTTTCTTT
v_call: TRBV9; clone_size: NA; d_call: TRBD1; j_call: TRBJ1-3; cdr3_aa: CASSVATGGFRNTIYF; cdr3_nt: TGTGCCAGCAGCGTAGCTACAGGGGGTTTTCGGAACACCATATATTTT
v_call: TRBV19; clone_size: few; d_call: TRBD1; j_call: TRBJ1-2; cdr3_aa: CASSIMDRGRGYTF; cdr3_nt: TGTGCCAGTAGTATAATGGACAGGGGGAGAGGCTACACCTTC
v_call: TRBV5-1; clone_size: NA; d_call: TRBD1; j_call: TRBJ1-1; cdr3_aa: CASSIQGTAMNTEAFF; cdr3_nt: TGCGCCAGCAGCATACAGGGGACAGCGATGAACACTGAAGCTTTCTTT
v_call: TRBV5-5; clone_size: NA; d_call: NA; j_call: TRBJ1-1; cdr3_aa: CASSRLEGNTEAFF; cdr3_nt: TGTGCCAGCAGCCGACTAGAGGGGAACACTGAAGCTTTCTTT
v_call: TRBV24-1; clone_size: few; d_call: TRBD1; j_call: TRBJ1-1; cdr3_aa: CAPSDRAVMNTEAFF; cdr3_nt: TGTGCCCCATCGGACAGGGCTGTAATGAACACTGAAGCTTTCTTT
v_call: TRBV27; clone_size: once; d_call: TRBD2; j_call: TRBJ2-5; cdr3_aa: CATRSREGLETQYF; cdr3_nt: TGTGCCACCCGGAGTCGGGAGGGCCTTGAGACCCAGTACTTC
v_call: TRBV2; clone_size: NA; d_call: TRBD1; j_call: TRBJ1-2; cdr3_aa: CASSQGQGRRGYTF; cdr3_nt: TGTGCCAGCAGCCAAGGACAGGGTCGTCGTGGCTACACCTTC
v_call: TRBV15; clone_size: once; d_call: TRBD2; j_call: TRBJ2-1; cdr3_aa: CATWTGRARNEQFF; cdr3_nt: TGTGCCACCTGGACCGGGAGGGCCAGAAATGAGCAGTTCTTC
v_call: TRBV28; clone_size: NA; d_call: NA; j_call: TRBJ1-3; cdr3_aa: CASSTRNAGNTIYF; cdr3_nt: TGTGCCAGCAGTACGCGAAATGCTGGAAACACCATATATTTT
v_call: TRBV28; clone_size: NA; d_call: TRBD1; j_call: TRBJ1-2; cdr3_aa: CASTLGGTGLEYGYTF; cdr3_nt: TGTGCCAGTACACTGGGGGGGACAGGGCTCGAATATGGCTACACCTTC
v_call: TRBV19; clone_size: few; d_call: NA; j_call: TRBJ1-5; cdr3_aa: CASSTAGVASNQPQHF; cdr3_nt: TGTGCCAGTAGTACGGCAGGGGTTGCTAGCAATCAGCCCCAGCATTTT
v_call: TRBV28; clone_size: few; d_call: NA; j_call: TRBJ2-7; cdr3_aa: CASSSVREQYF; cdr3_nt: TGTGCCAGCAGTTCCGTGAGAGAGCAGTACTTC
v_call: TRBV3-1/TRBV3-2; clone_size: NA; d_call: TRBD2; j_call: TRBJ2-2; cdr3_aa: CASSPEKGGRQSGELFF; cdr3_nt: TGTGCCAGCAGCCCGGAAAAGGGCGGGAGACAATCCGGGGAGCTGTTTTTT
v_call: TRBV19; clone_size: NA; d_call: TRBD2; j_call: TRBJ2-7; cdr3_aa: CASSIPGLAAEQYF; cdr3_nt: TGTGCCAGTAGTATCCCGGGACTAGCAGCCGAGCAGTACTTC